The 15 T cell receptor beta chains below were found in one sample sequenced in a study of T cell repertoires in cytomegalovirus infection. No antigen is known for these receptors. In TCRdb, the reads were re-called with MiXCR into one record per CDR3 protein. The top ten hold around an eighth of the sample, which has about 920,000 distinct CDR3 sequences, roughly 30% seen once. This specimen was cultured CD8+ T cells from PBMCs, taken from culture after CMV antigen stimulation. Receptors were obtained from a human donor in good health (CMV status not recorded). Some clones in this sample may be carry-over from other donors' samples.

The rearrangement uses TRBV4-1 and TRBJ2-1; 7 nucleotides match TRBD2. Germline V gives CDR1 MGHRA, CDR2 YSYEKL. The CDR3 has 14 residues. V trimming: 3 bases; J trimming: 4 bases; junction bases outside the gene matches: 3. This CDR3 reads CASSHREEYNEQFF. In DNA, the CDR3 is TGCGCCAGCAGCCACCGGGAGGAATACAATGAGCAGTTCTTC.

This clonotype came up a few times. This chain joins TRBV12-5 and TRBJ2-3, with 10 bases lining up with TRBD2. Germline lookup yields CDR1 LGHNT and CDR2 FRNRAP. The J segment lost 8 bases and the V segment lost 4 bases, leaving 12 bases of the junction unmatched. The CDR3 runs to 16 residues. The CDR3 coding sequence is TGTGCTAGTGGTTCAAGCGGGGGGGCCATTGAAGGTACGCAGTATTTT. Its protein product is CASGSSGGAIEGTQYF. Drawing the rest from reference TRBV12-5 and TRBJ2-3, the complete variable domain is DARVTQTPRHKVTEMGQEVTMRCQPILGHNTVFWYRQTMMQGLELLAYFRNRAPLDDSGMPKDRFSAEMPDATLATLKIQPSEPRDSAVYFCASGSSGGAIEGTQYFGPGTRLTVL.

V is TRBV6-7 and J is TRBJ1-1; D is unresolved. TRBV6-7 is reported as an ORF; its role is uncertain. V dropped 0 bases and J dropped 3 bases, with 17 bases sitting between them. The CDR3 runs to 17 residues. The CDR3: CASSYSLRSSEHTEAFF. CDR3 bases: TGTGCCAGCAGTTACTCGTTGAGGAGTTCAGAGCACACTGAAGCTTTCTTT.

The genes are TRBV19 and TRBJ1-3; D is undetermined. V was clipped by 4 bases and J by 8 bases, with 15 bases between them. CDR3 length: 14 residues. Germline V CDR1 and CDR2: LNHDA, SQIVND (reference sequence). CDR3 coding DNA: TGTGCCAGTAGTACCCGACCTCCAGGAGACACCATATATTTT. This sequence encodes CASSTRPPGDTIYF.

In DNA form, the CDR3 reads TGTGCCAGCAGTACAGAAGGTTTTGAAGCTTTCTTT. Translation: CASSTEGFEAFF. The chain uses TRBV28 and TRBJ1-1, with D hard to call. Germline CDR1 reads MDHEN; CDR2 reads SYDVKM. V was cut by 5 bases and J by 7 bases, with 11 bases left in between. The CDR3 has 12 residues.

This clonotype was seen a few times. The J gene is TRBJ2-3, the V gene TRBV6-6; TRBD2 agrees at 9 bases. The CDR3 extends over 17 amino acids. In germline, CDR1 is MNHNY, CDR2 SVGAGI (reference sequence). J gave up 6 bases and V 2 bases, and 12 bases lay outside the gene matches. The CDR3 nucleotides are TGTGCCAGCAGTTACGCCTCGGGAAGCAGCGGGAGGGATACGCAGTATTTT. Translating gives CASSYASGSSGRDTQYF.

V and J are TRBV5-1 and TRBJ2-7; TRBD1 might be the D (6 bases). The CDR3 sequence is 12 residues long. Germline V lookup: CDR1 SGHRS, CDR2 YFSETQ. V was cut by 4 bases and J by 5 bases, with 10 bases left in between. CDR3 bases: TGCGCCAGCAGCATGGGGGACAACGAGCAGTACTTC. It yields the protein CASSMGDNEQYF.

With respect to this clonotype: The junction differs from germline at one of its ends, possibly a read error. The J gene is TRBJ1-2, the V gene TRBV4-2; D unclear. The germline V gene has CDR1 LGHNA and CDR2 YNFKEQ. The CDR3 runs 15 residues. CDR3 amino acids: CVSSQDGNLPEGYTF. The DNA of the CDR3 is TGTGTCAGCAGCCAAGATGGGAACTTACCTGAGGGCTACACCTTC.

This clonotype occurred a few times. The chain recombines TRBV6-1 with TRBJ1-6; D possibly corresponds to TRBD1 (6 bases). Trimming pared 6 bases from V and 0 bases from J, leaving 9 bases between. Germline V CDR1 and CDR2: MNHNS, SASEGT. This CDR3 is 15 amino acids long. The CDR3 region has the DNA TGTGCCAGCAGGACGGACAGCTCCTATAATTCACCCCTCCACTTT. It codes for CASRTDSSYNSPLHF.

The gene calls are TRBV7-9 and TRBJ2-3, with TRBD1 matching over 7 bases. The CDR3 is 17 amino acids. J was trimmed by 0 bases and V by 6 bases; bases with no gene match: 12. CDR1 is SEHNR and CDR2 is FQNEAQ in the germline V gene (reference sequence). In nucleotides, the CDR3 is TGTGCCAGCAGTCCGGGACAGCTAACTTCTAGCACAGATACGCAGTATTTT. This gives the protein CASSPGQLTSSTDTQYF.

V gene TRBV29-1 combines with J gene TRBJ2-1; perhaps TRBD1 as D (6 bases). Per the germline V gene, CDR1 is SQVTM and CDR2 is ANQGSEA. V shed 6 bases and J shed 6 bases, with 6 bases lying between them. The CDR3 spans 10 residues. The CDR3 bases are TGCAGCGTCAGGGGCAATGAGCAGTTCTTC. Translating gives CSVRGNEQFF.

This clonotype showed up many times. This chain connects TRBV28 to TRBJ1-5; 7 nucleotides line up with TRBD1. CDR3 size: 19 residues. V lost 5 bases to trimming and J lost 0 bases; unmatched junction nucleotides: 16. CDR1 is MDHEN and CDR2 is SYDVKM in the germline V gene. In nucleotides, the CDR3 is TGTGCCAGCAGTCCCAGAGTGACCCGGGACAGACATAGCAATCAGCCCCAGCATTTT. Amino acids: CASSPRVTRDRHSNQPQHF.

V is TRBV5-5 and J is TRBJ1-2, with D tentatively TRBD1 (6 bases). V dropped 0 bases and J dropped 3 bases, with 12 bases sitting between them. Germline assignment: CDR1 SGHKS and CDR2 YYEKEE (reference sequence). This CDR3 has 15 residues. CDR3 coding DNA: TGTGCCAGCAGCTTGGCCTCGGACAGTTACTATGGCTACACCTTC. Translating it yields CASSLASDSYYGYTF.

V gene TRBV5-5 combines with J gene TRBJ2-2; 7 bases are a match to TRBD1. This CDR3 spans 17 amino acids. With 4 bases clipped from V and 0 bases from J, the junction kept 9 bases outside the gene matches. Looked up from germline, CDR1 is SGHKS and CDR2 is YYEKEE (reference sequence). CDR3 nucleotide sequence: TGTGCCAGCAGCCCTGCCCGTGACAGGGCGAACACCGGGGAGCTGTTTTTT. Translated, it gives CASSPARDRANTGELFF.

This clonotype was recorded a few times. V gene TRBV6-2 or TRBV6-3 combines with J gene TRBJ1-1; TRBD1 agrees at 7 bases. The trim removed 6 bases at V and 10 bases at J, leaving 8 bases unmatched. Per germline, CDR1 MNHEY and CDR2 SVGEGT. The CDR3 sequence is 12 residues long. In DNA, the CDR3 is TGTGCCAGCAGATTCACAGGGGACCCAGCTTTCTTT. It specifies CASRFTGDPAFF.